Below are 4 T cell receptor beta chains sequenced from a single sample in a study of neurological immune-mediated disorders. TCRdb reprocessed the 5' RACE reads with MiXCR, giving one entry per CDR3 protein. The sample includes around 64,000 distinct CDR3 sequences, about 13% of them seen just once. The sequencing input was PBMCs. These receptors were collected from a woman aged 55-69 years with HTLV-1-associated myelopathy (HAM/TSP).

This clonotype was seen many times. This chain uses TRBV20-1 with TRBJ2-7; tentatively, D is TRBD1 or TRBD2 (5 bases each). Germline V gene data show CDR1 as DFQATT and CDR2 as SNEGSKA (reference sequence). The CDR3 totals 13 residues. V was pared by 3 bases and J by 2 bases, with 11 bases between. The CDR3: CSASEGTPYEQYF. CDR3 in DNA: TGCAGTGCTAGTGAGGGGACCCCCTACGAGCAGTACTTC.

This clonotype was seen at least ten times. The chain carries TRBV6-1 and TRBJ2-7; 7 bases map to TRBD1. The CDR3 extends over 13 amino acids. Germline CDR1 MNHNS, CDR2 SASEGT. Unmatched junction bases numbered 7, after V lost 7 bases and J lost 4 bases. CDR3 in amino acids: CASNRDSNYEQYF. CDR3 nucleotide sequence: TGTGCCAGCAACCGGGACAGTAATTACGAGCAGTACTTC.

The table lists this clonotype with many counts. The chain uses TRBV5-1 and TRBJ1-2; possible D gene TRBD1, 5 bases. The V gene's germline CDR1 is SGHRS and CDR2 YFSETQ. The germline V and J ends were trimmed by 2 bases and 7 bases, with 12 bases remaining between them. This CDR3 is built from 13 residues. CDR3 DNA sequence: TGCGCCAGCAGCTTCACAGGCCCCGGTGGCTACACCTTC. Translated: CASSFTGPGGYTF. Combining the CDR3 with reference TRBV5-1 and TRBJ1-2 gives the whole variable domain KAGVTQTPRYLIKTRGQQVTLSCSPISGHRSVSWYQQTPGQGLQFLFEYFSETQRNKGNFPGRFSGRQFSNSRSEMNVSTLELGDSALYLCASSFTGPGGYTFGSGTRLTVV.

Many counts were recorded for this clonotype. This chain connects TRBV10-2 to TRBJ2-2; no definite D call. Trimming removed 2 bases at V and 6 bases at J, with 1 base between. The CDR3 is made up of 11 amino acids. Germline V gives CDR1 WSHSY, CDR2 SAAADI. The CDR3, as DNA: TGCGCCAGCAGTGAGGCCGGGGAGCTGTTTTTT. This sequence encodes CASSEAGELFF.